This TCR beta chain was identified in a study of beta chain features in type 1 diabetes. As concerns this clone: Its antigen is unknown.

The germline V gene encodes CDR1 SGHRS and CDR2 YFSETQ. The V end lost 6 bases, the J end lost 7 bases, and 22 bases lay between the germline ends. This CDR3 comprises 16 residues. Regarding the study as a whole: Naive, central memory and regulatory TCRB repertoires appeared more similar among patients than healthy donors.

The whole isolated RNA underwent reverse transcription, so sequencing captured expressed TCRB transcripts. Assay used: immunoSEQ multiplex PCR; TCRdb lists only in-frame clones, some missing. Altogether 250,000 or so clones are present, about 30% being singletons, with the ten largest covering under 4.5%. The rearrangement joins TRBV5-1 to TRBJ2-2, with D perhaps TRBD1 (6 bases). The sample comprised central memory CD4+ T cells from blood. This TCR derives from a man aged 25 to 40 in good health. The CDR3 loop is CASTEQGADFIGELFF. CDR3 coding DNA: TGCGCCAGCACCGAACAGGGCGCGGATTTCATCGGGGAGCTGTTTTTT.